This TCR beta chain emerged from a study of blood T cell repertoires in COVID-19. The wider study: Researchers got acute and convalescent COVID-19 samples from the United States, Italy and Spain.

Method: immunoSEQ multiplex PCR; TCRdb's copy keeps in-frame clones and lacks some. The table lists 150,000 to 200,000 clones, around four fifths of them singletons. The CDR3 runs 16 residues. The V and J ends lost 6 bases and 0 bases respectively, with 12 bases between them. Germline CDR1 is LNHDA and CDR2 is SQIVND (reference sequence). The specimen sequenced was peripheral blood. The TCR originated in a woman aged 30 to 39 with acute or convalescent COVID-19. V is TRBV19 and J is TRBJ1-6, with TRBD1 as a possible D gene (6 bases). The chain's CDR3 is CASSRQESSYNSPLHF. In nucleotides, the CDR3 is TGTGCCAGTAGCCGACAGGAGAGCTCCTATAATTCACCCCTCCACTTT.